This entry features one T cell receptor (beta chain) sequence. No antigen is known for it. The data originate from a study of T cell repertoires in cytomegalovirus infection. Study summary: Public TCR beta signature analysis indicated the presence of both CMV infection and matching HLA type. General observations from the study: The study found HLA-C-restricted CMV-specific TCR beta clonotypes dominating the ex vivo response.

TCRdb re-called the reads with MiXCR, one entry per CDR3 protein. The table has approximately 170,000 distinct CDR3 sequences, roughly 18% seen once. The V and J ends lost 4 bases and 0 bases respectively, with 16 bases between them. The CDR3 contains 17 residues. Germline V gene lookup returns CDR1 MNHEY and CDR2 SMNVEV (reference sequence). The sequence derives from a human donor in good health (CMV status not recorded). Some clones in this sample may be carry-over from other donors' samples. Sequencing input: CD8+ T cells from PBMCs. The V call is TRBV27, the J call TRBJ2-1; D might be TRBD1 (6 bases). The CDR3 region is CASSSLSSTGSYNEQFF. The CDR3 DNA reads as TGTGCCAGCAGTTCCTTAAGCTCGACAGGCTCCTACAATGAGCAGTTCTTC.